The next 32 T cell receptor beta chains were all read from a single sample in a study of PD-1 blockade in classical Hodgkin lymphoma. The protocol was immunoSEQ multiplex PCR, while the TCRdb copy is restricted to in-frame clones and leaves out a portion. The sample lists fewer than 15,000 clones; around nine tenths were seen once. Each and every patient relapsed after autologous stem cell transplantation, and patients got differing brentuximab vedotin exposure. The sequences come from peripheral blood mononuclear cells (PBMCs), collected at baseline. These receptors all come from a human donor with classical Hodgkin lymphoma.

The CDR3 nucleotides read TGTGCCAGCAGCTTAGTTTCGGCAGCCCCGAATGAAAAACTGTTTTTT. It is translated as CASSLVSAAPNEKLFF. This chain joins TRBV7-9 and TRBJ1-4; D is unclear. Trimming left V 1 base short and J 5 bases short, with 14 bases between. Germline assignment: CDR1 SEHNR and CDR2 FQNEAQ (reference sequence). The CDR3 is 16 amino acids.

The chain has TRBV6-1 and TRBJ1-5; 9 positions agree with TRBD1. The CDR3 length is 18 residues. Per the germline V gene, CDR1 is MNHNS and CDR2 is SASEGT. J lost 6 bases, V lost 4 bases, and 16 bases had no gene match. The CDR3 DNA sequence: TGTGCCAGCAGTGGGGGAGGACAGGGGAAGGTAATGGTTCAGCCCCAGCATTTT. It specifies CASSGGGQGKVMVQPQHF.

This clone was recorded a few times. The chain has TRBV15 and TRBJ1-2, with 9 bases matching TRBD1. Germline assignment: CDR1 LNHNV and CDR2 YYDKDF (reference sequence). J was trimmed by 7 bases and V by 3 bases; bases with no gene match: 3. The CDR3 is 13 amino acids. The CDR3, as DNA: TGTGCCACCAGCAGTACAGGGGGCTCTGGCTACACCTTC. Translated: CATSSTGGSGYTF.

The chain joins TRBV7-2 to TRBJ2-7; 8 positions match TRBD1. Germline V gives CDR1 SGHTA, CDR2 FQGNSA. The CDR3 is 16 residues long. J gave up 5 bases and V 1 base, and 10 bases lay outside the gene matches. DNA of the CDR3: TGTGCCAGCAGCTTAGTAGGAGGACAGGGAAGTCACGAGCAGTACTTC. Its protein is CASSLVGGQGSHEQYF.

The chain recombines TRBV9 with TRBJ1-5, with D possibly matching TRBD1 (6 bases). The ends were cut back, 4 bases at V and 7 bases at J, with 12 bases in the middle. This CDR3 has 13 residues. In germline, CDR1 is SGDLS, CDR2 YYNGEE. DNA of the CDR3: TGTGCCAGCAGCCCCACAGGGAACCAGCCCCAGCATTTT. It encodes CASSPTGNQPQHF.

The rearrangement uses TRBV29-1 and TRBJ1-3; 12 nucleotides match TRBD1. The ends lost 6 bases at V and 3 bases at J; junction bases unmatched: 6. The CDR3 consists of 15 residues. Germline V CDR1 and CDR2: SQVTM, ANQGSEA. Here the CDR3 reads CSVLRDRGLGNTIYF. CDR3 nucleotides: TGCAGCGTCCTGAGGGACAGGGGGCTTGGAAACACCATATATTTT.

The gene calls are TRBV30 and TRBJ2-1; 7 bases are a match to TRBD1. Looked up from germline, CDR1 is GTSNPN and CDR2 is SVGIG (reference sequence). The CDR3 has 13 amino acids. Germline trimming cut 3 bases from V and 8 bases from J; bases unmatched to any gene: 7. CDR3 residues: CAWSTGVGYEQFF. CDR3 coding DNA: TGTGCCTGGAGCACAGGGGTAGGGTATGAGCAGTTCTTC.

This chain links TRBV5-1 with TRBJ2-1; 9 nucleotides line up with TRBD1. The CDR3 has 15 amino acids. Per the germline V gene, CDR1 is SGHRS and CDR2 is YFSETQ. J gave up 6 bases and V 0 bases, and 4 bases lay outside the gene matches. CDR3 loop: CASSLVGQGFNEQFF. In nucleotides, the CDR3 is TGCGCCAGCAGCTTGGTCGGACAGGGGTTCAATGAGCAGTTCTTC.

The chain employs TRBV6-5 and TRBJ2-6; no clear D gene. This CDR3 is 15 amino acids long. V lost 0 bases and J lost 0, with 3 bases in between. In germline, CDR1 is MNHEY, CDR2 SVGAGI. CDR3 protein: CASSYSYSGANVLTF. As DNA, the CDR3 is TGTGCCAGCAGTTACTCTTACTCTGGGGCCAACGTCCTGACTTTC.

In this sample, this clone turned up once. The chain has TRBV7-2 and TRBJ2-2, with no clear D. CDR3 length: 15 residues. CDR1 SGHTA and CDR2 FQGNSA come from the germline V gene. The V gene lost 2 bases and the J gene lost 6 bases, with 13 bases spanning the gap. In DNA, the CDR3 is TGTGCCAGCAGCTTATCAGGATCCTTCCCCGGGGAGCTGTTTTTT. Translated: CASSLSGSFPGELFF.

This clone is judged medium-sized (0.01 to 0.1%). The gene calls are TRBV11-2 and TRBJ2-1, with 11 bases that match TRBD2. Trimming took 3 bases from V and 7 from J; bases not matched to a gene: 5. The CDR3 sequence is 15 residues long. Germline V gene sequence: CDR1 SGHAT, CDR2 FQNNGV. CDR3 amino acids: CASSLHSGGDNEQFF. The CDR3 bases are TGTGCCAGCAGCTTGCATAGCGGGGGGGATAATGAGCAGTTCTTC.

The rearrangement uses TRBV4-1 and TRBJ2-4, with 14 bases matching TRBD2. J was trimmed by 1 base and V by 6 bases; bases with no gene match: 8. The germline V gene has CDR1 MGHRA and CDR2 YSYEKL. The CDR3 runs to 18 residues. CDR3 protein: CASSLGLAGGLAKNIQYF. DNA for the CDR3: TGCGCCAGCAGTCTCGGACTAGCGGGAGGATTGGCCAAAAACATTCAGTACTTC.

This rearrangement joins TRBV7-3 to TRBJ2-1; no firm D call. Trimming pared 0 bases from V and 0 bases from J, leaving 6 bases between. CDR3 length: 15 residues. CDR1 SGHTA and CDR2 FQGTGA come from the germline V gene. The CDR3 reads CASSLTPSSYNEQFF. CDR3 coding DNA: TGTGCCAGCAGCTTAACACCAAGCTCCTACAATGAGCAGTTCTTC.

A single count supports this clone. The chain carries TRBV10-3 and TRBJ1-1; D is undetermined. V was clipped by 3 bases and J by 10 bases, with 15 bases between them. Looked up from germline, CDR1 is ENHRY and CDR2 is SYGVKD. CDR3 length: 13 amino acids. The chain's CDR3 is CAISDPGPKGAFF. The DNA of the CDR3 is TGTGCCATCAGTGACCCGGGCCCAAAGGGAGCTTTCTTT.

Comment on this clone: The junction shows a germline mismatch at one end, possibly a read error. V usage is TRBV7-7 and J usage is TRBJ2-7; the match to TRBD1 covers 8 bases. CDR1 and CDR2 (germline): SSHAT, FNYEAQ (reference sequence). The CDR3 contains 15 residues. CDR3 DNA: TGTGCTAGCAGCTTAGGTGCAGGGGGCGCCTACGAGCAGTACTTC. As protein: CASSLGAGGAYEQYF.

Here the CDR3 DNA reads TGTGCCAGCAGCCTCACAGGGGGACTGCGTGGCTACACCTTC. This translates into CASSLTGGLRGYTF. The genes are TRBV6-5 and TRBJ1-2; 8 positions match TRBD1. Germline lookup yields CDR1 MNHEY and CDR2 SVGAGI. The CDR3 has 14 amino acids. The V segment lost 6 bases and the J segment 7 bases; nucleotides outside the gene matches: 10.

The chain couples TRBV7-2 to TRBJ2-7; TRBD2 aligns across 9 bases. V gave up 0 bases and J gave up 2 bases; unmatched junction bases: 2. The CDR3 has 15 residues. Germline CDR1 is SGHTA and CDR2 is FQGNSA. Here the CDR3 reads CASSLARGRAYEQYF. For the CDR3, the DNA is TGTGCCAGCAGCTTAGCTCGCGGGAGGGCCTACGAGCAGTACTTC.

The chain recombines TRBV6-5 with TRBJ1-1; weak D call: TRBD1 (6 bases). The CDR3 loop spans 15 amino acids. The V and J ends lost 3 bases and 0 bases respectively, with 11 bases between them. Germline CDR1 MNHEY, CDR2 SVGAGI. The CDR3 DNA reads TGTGCCAGCAGTTATTCTGGGGGCTTGAACACTGAAGCTTTCTTT. Translated: CASSYSGGLNTEAFF.

This clone was counted a single time. V usage is TRBV7-3 and J usage is TRBJ1-6; D not resolved. V gave up 7 bases and J gave up 2 bases, with 15 bases separating them. The CDR3 consists of 16 residues. Germline CDR1 reads SGHTA; CDR2 reads FQGTGA. The CDR3 loop reads CASMRFPGAYNSPLHF. Written as DNA, the CDR3 is TGTGCCAGCATGCGGTTCCCTGGGGCCTATAATTCACCCCTCCACTTT. Filled out from reference TRBV7-3 and TRBJ1-6, the complete variable domain reads GAGVSQTPSNKVTEKGKYVELRCDPISGHTALYWYRQSLGQGPEFLIYFQGTGAADDSGLPNDRFFAVRPEGSVSTLKIQRTERGDSAVYLCASMRFPGAYNSPLHFGNGTRLTVT.

In regard to this clone: The identical CDR3 is also encoded by other nucleotide sequences in the sample. CDR3 region: CASSMPGGGETQYF. The CDR3 nucleotides are TGCGCCAGCAGCATGCCGGGGGGGGGAGAGACCCAGTACTTC. The rearrangement links TRBV5-1 to TRBJ2-5, with 8 bases matching TRBD2. The CDR3 totals 14 residues. Germline V gene lookup returns CDR1 SGHRS and CDR2 YFSETQ. J gave up 4 bases and V 4 bases, and 6 bases lay outside the gene matches.

V is TRBV11-2 and J is TRBJ2-7; D might be TRBD1 (6 bases). The CDR3 runs to 15 residues. Germline CDR1 is SGHAT and CDR2 is FQNNGV. The V end was cut by 5 bases, the J end by 2 bases, with 16 bases between. CDR3 amino acids: CASSHIRGTTYEQYF. CDR3 bases: TGTGCCAGCAGCCACATTAGGGGGACCACCTACGAGCAGTACTTC. Based on the CDR3 plus reference TRBV11-2 and TRBJ2-7, the full variable domain is EAGVAQSPRYKIIEKRQSVAFWCNPISGHATLYWYQQILGQGPKLLIQFQNNGVVDDSQLPKDRFSAERLKGVDSTLKIQPAKLEDSAVYLCASSHIRGTTYEQYFGPGTRLTVT.

V gene TRBV7-6 combines with J gene TRBJ2-3, with TRBD1 as a possible D gene (6 bases). This CDR3 is 16 amino acids long. CDR1 and CDR2 (germline): SGHVS, FNYEAQ. V lost 3 bases and J 0 bases, leaving 13 bases between the germline ends. The CDR3 loop is CASSFAGTLSTDTQYF. CDR3 DNA sequence: TGTGCCAGCAGCTTTGCCGGGACACTAAGCACAGATACGCAGTATTTT.

This rearrangement joins TRBV7-9 to TRBJ2-5, with a weak D call TRBD2 (6 bases). V was trimmed by 5 bases and J by 2 bases, leaving 9 bases between them. The germline CDR1 and CDR2 sequences are SEHNR and FQNEAQ (reference sequence). CDR3 length: 13 amino acids. CDR3 in amino acids: CASSHGGQETQYF. In nucleotides, the CDR3 is TGTGCCAGCAGCCACGGGGGACAAGAGACCCAGTACTTC.

The CDR3 coding sequence is TGTGCCAGCAGCAAGGGGGACGTCACGGGACACATTCAGTACTTC. Amino acids: CASSKGDVTGHIQYF. The chain has TRBV9 and TRBJ2-4; TRBD1 might be the D (6 bases). Trimming shortened V by 4 bases and J by 8 bases, and 19 bases separated the two germline ends. CDR3 length: 15 residues. Looked up from germline, CDR1 is SGDLS and CDR2 is YYNGEE.

The J gene is TRBJ2-3, the V gene TRBV4-2; the match to TRBD2 covers 10 bases. J lost 2 bases, V lost 0 bases, and 5 bases had no gene match. The CDR3 totals 17 residues. Germline V gene sequence: CDR1 LGHNA, CDR2 YNFKEQ. The CDR3 coding sequence is TGTGCCAGCAGCCAAGATCCTAGCGGGGGCCCCACAGATACGCAGTATTTT. This sequence encodes CASSQDPSGGPTDTQYF.

The chain joins TRBV6-6 to TRBJ2-5, with 9 nucleotides matching TRBD2. From germline, CDR1 is MNHNY and CDR2 SVGAGI (reference sequence). The CDR3 spans 16 residues. V lost 4 bases and J lost 1; bases outside the gene matches: 7. CDR3 sequence (DNA): TGTGCCAGCAGTTTGCTAGCGGGGTCGGTCCAAGAGACCCAGTACTTC. The encoded protein is CASSLLAGSVQETQYF.

This clone occurred once. The chain couples TRBV28 to TRBJ2-7; D not certain. In germline, CDR1 is MDHEN, CDR2 SYDVKM. V was clipped by 2 bases and J by 6 bases, with 8 bases between them. The CDR3 is made up of 12 amino acids. The CDR3 reads CASSLEFREQYF. The CDR3 DNA sequence: TGTGCCAGCAGTTTAGAATTCCGCGAGCAGTACTTC.

The chain links TRBV20-1 to TRBJ2-7; D is unresolved. The CDR3 runs to 9 residues. Germline CDR1 reads DFQATT; CDR2 reads SNEGSKA (reference sequence). Trimming removed 3 bases from V and 11 bases from J, with 8 bases in between. CDR3 sequence: CSASDLKYF. The CDR3 region has the DNA TGCAGTGCTAGTGACCTAAAGTACTTC.

The CDR3 here is CATSRDNRPTGANVLTF. The CDR3 coding sequence is TGTGCCACCAGCAGAGATAACAGGCCGACAGGGGCCAACGTCCTGACTTTC. The chain combines TRBV15 with TRBJ2-6; D might be TRBD1 (5 bases). This CDR3 comprises 17 residues. CDR1 is LNHNV and CDR2 is YYDKDF in the germline V gene (reference sequence). V shed 0 bases and J shed 4 bases, with 13 bases lying between them. The entire variable domain, with the rest obtained from reference TRBV15 and TRBJ2-6, is as follows: DAMVIQNPRYQVTQFGKPVTLSCSQTLNHNVMYWYQQKSSQAPKLLFHYYDKDFNNEADTPDNFQSRRPNTSFCFLDIRSPGLGDTAMYLCATSRDNRPTGANVLTFGAGSRLTVL.

This chain connects TRBV5-6 to TRBJ1-2, with D hard to call. The CDR3 is 12 residues long. The V and J ends lost 4 bases and 14 bases respectively, with 18 bases between them. CDR1 is SGHDT, CDR2 YYEEEE, per germline. CDR3 sequence (DNA): TGTGCCAGCAGCGAGAGACACCCCCCCTATACCTTC. It encodes CASSERHPPYTF. The complete variable domain, with remaining parts taken from reference TRBV5-6 and TRBJ1-2, reads DAGVTQSPTHLIKTRGQQVTLRCSPKSGHDTVSWYQQALGQGPQFIFQYYEEEERQRGNFPDRFSGHQFPNYSSELNVNALLLGDSALYLCASSERHPPYTFGSGTRLTVV.

This clone was detected a few times. V and J are TRBV7-9 and TRBJ1-1; D is unresolved. V lost 6 bases and J 1 base, leaving 6 bases between the germline ends. The CDR3 spans 12 residues. Germline V gives CDR1 SEHNR, CDR2 FQNEAQ (reference sequence). CDR3: CASSVGNTEAFF. DNA of the CDR3: TGTGCCAGCAGTGTCGGGAACACTGAAGCTTTCTTT.

By sample share, this clone is medium-sized. The V gene is TRBV4-1, the J gene TRBJ1-6, with a possible D match to TRBD1 (6 bases). The CDR3 is 15 amino acids. In germline, CDR1 is MGHRA, CDR2 YSYEKL. Deletions cut 5 bases from V and 9 bases from J, with 17 bases between. For the CDR3, the DNA is TGCGCCAGCAGCTACGGGTCGACAGGAACTTCACCCCTCCACTTT. Encoded protein: CASSYGSTGTSPLHF.